Listed below are T cell receptor beta chains from one sample, sequenced in a study of cytomegalovirus exposure and HLA in healthy donors. Sequencing used immunoSEQ multiplex PCR; TCRdb keeps in-frame clones, though not all of them. The top ten hold 2.1% of the sample, which has 100,000 or so clones, about 70% seen once. The sequencing input was PBMCs. Receptors originate from a man aged 30 to 45 in good health and CMV-seronegative. The CDR3 runs from the conserved cysteine through the conserved F or W. The order of the fields is CDR3 protein, CDR3 DNA, D gene, V gene, J gene, clone size. The D gene is left open where the match is weak. Clone size is not always given. Where it is, it says once, few, many or a class for expanded clones.

CASSEYGKGVTHFYGYTF	TGTGCCAGCAGTGAATATGGTAAAGGGGTTACCCACTTTTATGGCTACACCTTC	NA	TRBV25-1	TRBJ1-2	NA
CASSQYTEAFF	TGTGCCAGCAGCCAGTACACTGAAGCTTTCTTT	NA	TRBV28	TRBJ1-1	NA
CASSTDRPSGANVLTF	TGTGCCAGCAGCACGGACAGGCCTTCTGGGGCCAACGTCCTGACTTTC	TRBD1	TRBV11-2	TRBJ2-6	once
CAWSGNRVLNTEAFF	TGTGCCTGGAGTGGAAACAGGGTTTTGAACACTGAAGCTTTCTTT	NA	TRBV30	TRBJ1-1	few
CASSPETANTEAFF	TGTGCCAGCAGCCCCGAGACAGCGAACACTGAAGCTTTCTTT	NA	TRBV9	TRBJ1-1	NA
CASSPSEGSSNQPQHF	TGTGCCAGCTCACCTTCCGAGGGAAGCAGCAATCAGCCCCAGCATTTT	NA	TRBV18	TRBJ1-5	NA
CAYTETNYGYTF	TGTGCCTATACGGAGACTAACTATGGCTACACCTTC	NA	TRBV30	TRBJ1-2	NA
CASSQETGQRPGEQYF	TGTGCCAGCAGTCAAGAAACGGGACAGCGTCCGGGCGAGCAGTACTTC	TRBD1	TRBV27	TRBJ2-7	NA
CASTGPPGGGYTF	TGTGCCAGTACCGGACCGCCCGGGGGGGGCTACACCTTC	NA	TRBV19	TRBJ1-2	NA
CASSTKNRGPSYEQYF	TGTGCCAGCAGTACAAAAAACAGGGGCCCCTCCTACGAGCAGTACTTC	TRBD1	TRBV27	TRBJ2-7	NA
CASSPRDSYTEAFF	TGTGCCAGCAGCCCCCGGGACAGTTACACTGAAGCTTTCTTT	TRBD1	TRBV6-1	TRBJ1-1	once
CASSLYTGELAGYTF	TGTGCCAGCTCACTGTATACAGGGGAACTAGCTGGCTACACCTTC	TRBD1	TRBV18	TRBJ1-2	NA
CASSLDNYGYTF	TGTGCCAGCAGCCTAGATAACTATGGCTACACCTTC	NA	TRBV6-1	TRBJ1-2	NA
CASSQGLGQSPYEQYF	TGCGCCAGCAGCCAAGGCTTGGGACAGAGTCCCTACGAGCAGTACTTC	TRBD1	TRBV4-1	TRBJ2-7	NA
CSVVWASGHLNQPQHF	TGCAGCGTTGTCTGGGCTTCGGGACATCTAAATCAGCCCCAGCATTTT	NA	TRBV29-1	TRBJ1-5	once
CASSLGTAELPGEQYF	TGTGCCAGCAGCCTAGGGACAGCCGAACTTCCCGGTGAGCAGTACTTC	TRBD1	TRBV7-6	TRBJ2-7	NA
CAWSPTEIEAFF	TGTGCCTGGAGTCCTACTGAGATCGAAGCTTTCTTT	NA	TRBV30	TRBJ1-1	NA